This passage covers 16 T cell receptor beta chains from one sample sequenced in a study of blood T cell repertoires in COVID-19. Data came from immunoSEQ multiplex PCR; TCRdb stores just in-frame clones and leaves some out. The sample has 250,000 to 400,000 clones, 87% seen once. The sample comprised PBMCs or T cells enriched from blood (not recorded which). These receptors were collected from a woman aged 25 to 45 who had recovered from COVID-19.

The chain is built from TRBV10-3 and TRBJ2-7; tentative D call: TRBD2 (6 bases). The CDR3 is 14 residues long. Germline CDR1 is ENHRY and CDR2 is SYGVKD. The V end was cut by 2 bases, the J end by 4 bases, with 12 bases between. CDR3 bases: TGTGCCATCAGTGAGACCGGGGGAGGTTACGAGCAGTACTTC. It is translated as CAISETGGGYEQYF.

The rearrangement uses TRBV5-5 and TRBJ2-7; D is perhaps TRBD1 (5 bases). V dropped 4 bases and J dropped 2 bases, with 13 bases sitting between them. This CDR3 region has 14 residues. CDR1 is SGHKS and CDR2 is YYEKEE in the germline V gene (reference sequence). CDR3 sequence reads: CASSLEAGTYEQYF. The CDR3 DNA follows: TGTGCCAGCAGCCTTGAGGCAGGGACCTACGAGCAGTACTTC.

In nucleotides, the CDR3 is TGCGCCAGCAGCCTGAGGGGAGGGGTCCTAAATGAAAAACTGTTTTTT. This encodes CASSLRGGVLNEKLFF. This chain links TRBV4-1 with TRBJ1-4; D possibly corresponds to TRBD1 (5 bases). Germline-derived CDR1 and CDR2 are MGHRA and YSYEKL. V lost 4 bases to trimming and J lost 5 bases, with 17 bases between them. There are 16 residues in the CDR3.

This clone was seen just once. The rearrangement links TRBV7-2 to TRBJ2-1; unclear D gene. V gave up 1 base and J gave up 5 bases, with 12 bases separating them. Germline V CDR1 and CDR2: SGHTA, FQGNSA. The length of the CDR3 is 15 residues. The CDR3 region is CASSLELIINNEQFF. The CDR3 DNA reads TGTGCCAGCAGCTTAGAACTAATTATTAACAATGAGCAGTTCTTC. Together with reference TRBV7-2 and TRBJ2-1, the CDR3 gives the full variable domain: GAGVSQSPSNKVTEKGKDVELRCDPISGHTALYWYRQSLGQGLEFLIYFQGNSAPDKSGLPSDRFSAERTGGSVSTLTIQRTQQEDSAVYLCASSLELIINNEQFFGPGTRLTVL.

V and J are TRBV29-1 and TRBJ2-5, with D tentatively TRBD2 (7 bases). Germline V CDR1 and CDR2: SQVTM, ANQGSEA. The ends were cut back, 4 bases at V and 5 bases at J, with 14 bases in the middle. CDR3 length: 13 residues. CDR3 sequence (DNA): TGCAGCGTTGTCAGGAGGGGGGGTGAGACCCAGTACTTC. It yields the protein CSVVRRGGETQYF.

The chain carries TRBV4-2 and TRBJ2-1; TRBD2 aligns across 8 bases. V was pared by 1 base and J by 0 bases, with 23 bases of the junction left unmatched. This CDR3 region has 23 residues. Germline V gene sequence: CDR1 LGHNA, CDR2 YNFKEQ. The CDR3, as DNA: TGTGCCAGCAGCCAAGCGTTTTCAGGAAAAGACTTCAGCGGGGGACTCTCCTACAATGAGCAGTTCTTC. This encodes CASSQAFSGKDFSGGLSYNEQFF.

The CDR3 sequence is CASSKVIGDTYGYTF. The CDR3 DNA reads TGTGCCAGCAGCAAAGTGATCGGGGACACTTATGGCTACACCTTC. The chain links TRBV21-1 to TRBJ1-2; TRBD1 is the table's D call, not checked against the DNA. TRBV21-1 is flagged as a pseudogene. The CDR3 has 15 amino acids.

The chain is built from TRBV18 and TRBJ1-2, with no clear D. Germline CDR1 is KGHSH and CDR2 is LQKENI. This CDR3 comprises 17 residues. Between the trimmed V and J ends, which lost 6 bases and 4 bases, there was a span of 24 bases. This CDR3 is CASSLAGSPPSSYGYTF. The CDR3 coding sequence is TGTGCCAGCTCCCTGGCTGGCAGTCCCCCTTCCTCCTATGGCTACACCTTC.

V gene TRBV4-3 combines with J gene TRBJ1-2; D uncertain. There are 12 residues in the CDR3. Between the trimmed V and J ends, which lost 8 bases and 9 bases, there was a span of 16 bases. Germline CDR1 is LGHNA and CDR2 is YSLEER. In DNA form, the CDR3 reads TGCGCCAGCTCTCGGACGGACTGTTGCTACACCTTC. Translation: CASSRTDCCYTF.

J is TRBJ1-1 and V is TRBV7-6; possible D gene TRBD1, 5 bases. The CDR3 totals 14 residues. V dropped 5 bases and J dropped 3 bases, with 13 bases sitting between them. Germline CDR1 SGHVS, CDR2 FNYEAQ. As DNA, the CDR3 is TGTGCCAGCAGCGTCCGGGTAGGGGACACTGAAGCTTTCTTT. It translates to CASSVRVGDTEAFF.

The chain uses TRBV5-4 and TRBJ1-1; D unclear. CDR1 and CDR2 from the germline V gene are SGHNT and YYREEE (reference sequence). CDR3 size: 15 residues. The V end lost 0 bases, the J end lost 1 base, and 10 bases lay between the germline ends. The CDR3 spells CASSLEGRENTEAFF. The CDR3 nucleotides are TGTGCCAGCAGCTTGGAAGGGCGGGAGAACACTGAAGCTTTCTTT.

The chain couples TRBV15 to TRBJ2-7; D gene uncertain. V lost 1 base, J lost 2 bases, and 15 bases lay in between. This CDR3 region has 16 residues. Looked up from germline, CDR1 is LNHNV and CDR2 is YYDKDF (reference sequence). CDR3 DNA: TGTGCCACCAGCAGAGGTAACAGCCTTTCGCCCTACGAGCAGTACTTC. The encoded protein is CATSRGNSLSPYEQYF.

The CDR3 nucleotides read TGTGCCAGCAGCTTAGAAGGTCCCGGGGGGGGTACTGAAGCTTTCTTT. As protein: CASSLEGPGGGTEAFF. The chain recombines TRBV7-6 with TRBJ1-1, with a possible D match to TRBD1 (5 bases). Looked up from germline, CDR1 is SGHVS and CDR2 is FNYEAQ. V lost 1 base to trimming and J lost 5 bases, with 17 bases between them. The length of the CDR3 is 16 residues.

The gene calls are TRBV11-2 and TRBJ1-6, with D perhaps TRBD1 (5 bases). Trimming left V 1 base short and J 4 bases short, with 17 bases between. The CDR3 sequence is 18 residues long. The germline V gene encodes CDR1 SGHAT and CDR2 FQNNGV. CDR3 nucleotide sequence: TGTGCCAGCAGCTTAGGGGGCGTAAGGGATCTATATAATTCACCCCTCCACTTT. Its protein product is CASSLGGVRDLYNSPLHF.

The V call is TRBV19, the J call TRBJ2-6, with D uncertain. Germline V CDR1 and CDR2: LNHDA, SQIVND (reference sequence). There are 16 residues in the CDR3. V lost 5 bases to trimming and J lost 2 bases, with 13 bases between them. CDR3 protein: CASSVGPNAGANVLTF. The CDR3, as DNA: TGTGCCAGTAGTGTGGGCCCGAATGCTGGGGCCAACGTCCTGACTTTC.

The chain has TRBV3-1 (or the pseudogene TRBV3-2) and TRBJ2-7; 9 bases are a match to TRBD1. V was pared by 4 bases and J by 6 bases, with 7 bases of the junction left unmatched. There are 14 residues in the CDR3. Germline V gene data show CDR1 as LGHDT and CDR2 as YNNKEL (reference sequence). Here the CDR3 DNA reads TGTGCCAGCAGCCGGGACGGGACAGGGACCGAGCAGTACTTC. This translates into CASSRDGTGTEQYF.